This paragraph covers one T cell receptor beta chain sequence. The table came from immunoSEQ multiplex PCR; TCRdb's copy has only in-frame clones and leaves some out. The top ten clones hold roughly 45% of a sample with more than 85,000 clones, roughly 89% of them seen once. The data were taken from a study of T cell responses to AZD1222 COVID-19 vaccine. V was pared by 5 bases and J by 4 bases, with 8 bases between. The CDR3 contains 13 residues. The germline CDR1 and CDR2 sequences are KGHDR and SFDVKD. Sequenced here: peripheral blood, sampled 28 days after the second AZD1222 dose. The receptor was isolated from an adult who received the AZD1222 COVID-19 vaccine. The chain recombines TRBV24-1 with TRBJ2-1; no firm D call. In DNA, the CDR3 is TGTGCCACCAGTGCCCTATCATACAATGAGCAGTTCTTC. This sequence encodes CATSALSYNEQFF.